This TCR beta chain was sequenced for a study of blood T cell repertoires in COVID-19. Study context: Researchers got acute and convalescent COVID-19 samples from the United States, Italy and Spain. Nucleic acid was either cDNA or gDNA, and it came from T cells, B-cell-depleted T cells, or PBMCs.

In the original processing: Reference gene primers were amplified, and this amplification served to estimate nucleated cell counts. Some clones are missing from TCRdb's copy, which holds only in-frame ones; the method was immunoSEQ multiplex PCR. From that table come the V and J calls and clone size; the DNA was used to work out D and trimming. The sample lists 250,000 to 300,000 clones, 81% occurring once. Only a few counts were recorded for this clone. CDR1 is SGDLS, CDR2 YYNGEE, per germline. This CDR3 spans 13 amino acids. V shed 0 bases and J shed 3 bases, with 3 bases lying between them. The clonotype comes from a woman aged 60-75 years with active or convalescent COVID-19. Source material: peripheral blood. The rearrangement uses TRBV9 and TRBJ2-2; no clear D gene. The CDR3 region is CASSVADTGELFF. CDR3 sequence (DNA): TGTGCCAGCAGCGTAGCGGACACCGGGGAGCTGTTTTTT.